The 31 T cell receptor beta chains listed next were all sequenced from one sample in a study of neurological immune-mediated disorders. Via MiXCR, TCRdb re-called the 5' RACE reads, giving one row per CDR3 protein. The sample comprises around 71,000 distinct CDR3 sequences, roughly an eighth of which are singletons, and 4.5% to 5.5% rests with the top ten. Time point denoted: longitudinal time-point 1 (baseline). Material: PBMCs. The receptor set was obtained from a female donor with HTLV-1-associated myelopathy (HAM/TSP).

V gene TRBV28 combines with J gene TRBJ2-7; 7 bases align to TRBD2. The ends lost 1 base at V and 4 bases at J; junction bases unmatched: 10. CDR1 and CDR2 (germline): MDHEN, SYDVKM. This CDR3 is 16 amino acids long. CDR3 protein: CASSLSSGSGLYEQYF. For the CDR3, the DNA is TGTGCCAGCAGTTTATCAAGTGGTAGCGGGCTGTACGAGCAGTACTTC. The variable domain in full, with the rest retrieved from reference TRBV28 and TRBJ2-7, is DVKVTQSSRYLVKRTGEKVFLECVQDMDHENMFWYRQDPGLGLRLIYFSYDVKMKEKGDIPEGYSVSREKKERFSLILESASTNQTSMYLCASSLSSGSGLYEQYFGPGTRLTVT.

This clonotype occurred many times. The V gene is TRBV6-1, the J gene TRBJ1-2; TRBD1 aligns across 8 bases. In germline, CDR1 is MNHNS, CDR2 SASEGT. CDR3 length equals 14 residues. V shed 5 bases, J shed 3 bases, and the junction held 5 bases outside the gene matches. CDR3 residues: CASSNPGQDYGYTF. The CDR3 bases are TGTGCCAGCAGTAACCCGGGACAGGACTATGGCTACACCTTC.

CDR3 protein: CSAILRVSTDTQYF. CDR3 DNA sequence: TGCAGTGCTATCCTAAGGGTTAGCACAGATACGCAGTATTTT. This chain joins TRBV20-1 and TRBJ2-3, with D uncertain. Germline V gene data show CDR1 as DFQATT and CDR2 as SNEGSKA (reference sequence). V lost 4 bases, J lost 0 bases, and 11 bases lay in between. The CDR3 length is 14 residues.

V and J are TRBV9 and TRBJ2-1; possible D gene TRBD1, 6 bases. The CDR3 is 15 amino acids. CDR1 is SGDLS and CDR2 is YYNGEE in the germline V gene. CDR3 region: CARSPPGASYNEQFF. DNA for the CDR3: TGTGCAAGAAGCCCACCAGGGGCCTCGTACAATGAGCAGTTCTTC.

The table lists this clonotype with many counts. The CDR3 is CASRVDRLNAYTF. DNA of the CDR3: TGCGCCAGCAGAGTGGACAGGCTTAATGCCTACACCTTC. The gene calls are TRBV5-1 and TRBJ1-2; 7 nucleotides match TRBD1. Germline V gene sequence: CDR1 SGHRS, CDR2 YFSETQ. The CDR3 is made up of 13 amino acids. The V and J ends lost 5 bases and 10 bases, in that order; junction bases with no gene match: 11.

This clonotype was counted many times. The genes are TRBV20-1 and TRBJ1-6; D possibly corresponds to TRBD1 (6 bases). Per the germline V gene, CDR1 is DFQATT and CDR2 is SNEGSKA (reference sequence). The CDR3 length is 16 residues. V lost 3 bases to trimming and J lost 4 bases, with 16 bases between them. Written as DNA, the CDR3 is TGCAGTGCTAGGCGGCCGGGGGCGGAATATAATTCACCCCTCCACTTT. Protein product: CSARRPGAEYNSPLHF.

This clonotype came up many times. The genes are TRBV5-1 and TRBJ1-5, with no clear D. With 0 bases removed from V and 7 bases from J, the gap between germline ends came to 14 bases. The CDR3 has 15 amino acids. The V gene's germline CDR1 is SGHRS and CDR2 YFSETQ. CDR3 DNA: TGCGCCAGCAGCTTGGCCGGGGTGTTAGGCCAGCCCCAGCATTTT. It yields the protein CASSLAGVLGQPQHF.

In its sample, this clonotype was seen many times. The chain is built from TRBV4-1 and TRBJ2-7; 7 bases line up with TRBD1. The ends lost 4 bases at V and 3 bases at J; junction bases unmatched: 6. CDR1 is MGHRA, CDR2 YSYEKL, per germline. The CDR3 covers 14 residues. The DNA for the CDR3 is TGCGCCAGCAGCCCAGGGGGTTACTACTACGAGCAGTACTTC. Amino acids: CASSPGGYYYEQYF.

This clonotype was counted at least ten times. J is TRBJ2-5 and V is TRBV7-9; TRBD2 agrees at 7 bases. The CDR3 is 13 residues long. Trimming took 6 bases from V and 5 from J; bases not matched to a gene: 6. Germline V lookup: CDR1 SEHNR, CDR2 FQNEAQ (reference sequence). The CDR3 spells CASRPREAETQYF. DNA of the CDR3: TGTGCCAGCAGACCCCGGGAGGCGGAGACCCAGTACTTC.

This clonotype came up a few times. The chain carries TRBV20-1 and TRBJ2-3; TRBD2 matches 7 bases. This CDR3 has 16 residues. Germline CDR1 and CDR2: DFQATT and SNEGSKA (reference sequence). Germline trimming cut 0 bases from V and 2 bases from J; bases unmatched to any gene: 8. The CDR3 DNA reads TGCAGTGCTAGAGACCCCTCTCTAGCGGTCACAGATACGCAGTATTTT. Protein sequence: CSARDPSLAVTDTQYF.

There are many counts of this clonotype. The gene calls are TRBV20-1 and TRBJ2-2; the D gene is possibly TRBD2 (5 bases). The CDR3 has 12 residues. V lost 3 bases to trimming and J lost 6 bases, with 8 bases between them. Looked up from germline, CDR1 is DFQATT and CDR2 is SNEGSKA (reference sequence). For the CDR3, the DNA is TGCAGTGCTAGGAGGGCTCCCGGGGAGCTGTTTTTT. It yields the protein CSARRAPGELFF.

This clonotype was recorded at least ten times. The rearrangement uses TRBV6-5 and TRBJ2-1; TRBD2 matches at 12 bases. The J segment lost 2 bases and the V segment lost 5 bases, leaving 7 bases of the junction unmatched. Germline CDR1 MNHEY, CDR2 SVGAGI. This CDR3 is built from 17 residues. In DNA, the CDR3 is TGTGCCAGCAGTATTTTGAGGACTAGCGGGGCCTACAATGAGCAGTTCTTC. Protein product: CASSILRTSGAYNEQFF.

This clonotype showed up many times. The chain employs TRBV12-3 or TRBV12-4 and TRBJ1-1; D is unclear. The CDR3 has 13 residues. Trimming removed 2 bases at V and 0 bases at J, with 4 bases between. CDR3 in amino acids: CASSLRVNTEAFF. CDR3 sequence (DNA): TGTGCCAGCAGTTTAAGGGTGAACACTGAAGCTTTCTTT.

This clonotype was counted at least ten times. V gene TRBV12-3 or TRBV12-4 combines with J gene TRBJ1-6, with 9 positions matching TRBD1. The CDR3 has 15 amino acids. Unmatched junction bases numbered 7, after V lost 4 bases and J lost 9 bases. The CDR3 DNA reads TGTGCCAGCAGTTCTTCACAGGGGGCGGTTTCACCCCTCCACTTT. As protein: CASSSSQGAVSPLHF.

This clonotype was found many times. The chain uses TRBV10-3 and TRBJ2-1; 7 bases fit TRBD1. Germline V gene data show CDR1 as ENHRY and CDR2 as SYGVKD. This CDR3 comprises 15 residues. V shed 3 bases and J 6 bases; nucleotides not matched to a gene: 8. This CDR3 reads CAISEGGSQVNEQFF. The DNA for the CDR3 is TGTGCCATCAGTGAAGGGGGCTCGCAGGTCAATGAGCAGTTCTTC.

This clonotype was recorded many times. The CDR3 spells CASSLIRRSSYNSPLHF. The CDR3 region has the DNA TGTGCCAGCAGCTTGATAAGGAGAAGCTCCTATAATTCACCCCTCCACTTT. The chain employs TRBV5-8 and TRBJ1-6, with D uncertain. The CDR3 covers 17 residues. In germline, CDR1 is SGHTS, CDR2 YDEGEE. V was cut by 1 base and J by 0 bases, with 11 bases left in between.

This clonotype was seen many times. The rearrangement joins TRBV7-9 to TRBJ2-5, with 8 bases matching TRBD2. From germline, CDR1 is SEHNR and CDR2 FQNEAQ (reference sequence). This CDR3 spans 13 amino acids. The trim removed 6 bases at V and 2 bases at J, leaving 2 bases unmatched. Here the CDR3 reads CASSIAGQETQYF. The DNA of the CDR3 is TGTGCCAGCAGTATAGCGGGGCAAGAGACCCAGTACTTC.

This clonotype was picked up many times. The V and J genes are TRBV6-6 and TRBJ1-2; D possibly corresponds to TRBD1 (6 bases). Per the germline V gene, CDR1 is MNHNY and CDR2 is SVGAGI (reference sequence). Trimming took 2 bases from V and 0 from J, leaving 10 bases between them. The CDR3 is 15 amino acids. The chain's CDR3 is CASSYSWGPNYGYTF. CDR3 DNA: TGTGCCAGCAGTTACAGCTGGGGGCCTAACTATGGCTACACCTTC.

This clonotype has a count of ten or more. The genes are TRBV4-1 and TRBJ2-7, with 11 bases fitting TRBD1. The CDR3 length is 14 residues. V shed 5 bases and J 7 bases; nucleotides not matched to a gene: 7. Germline CDR1 reads MGHRA; CDR2 reads YSYEKL. The CDR3 loop reads CASSAGTGGREQYF. The CDR3 region has the DNA TGCGCCAGCAGCGCCGGGACAGGGGGAAGGGAGCAGTACTTC.

The chain joins TRBV12-3 or TRBV12-4 to TRBJ2-5, with D perhaps matching TRBD1 or TRBD2 (7 bases each). The CDR3 is 14 amino acids. Trimming removed 6 bases at V and 4 bases at J, with 15 bases between. CDR3 in DNA: TGTGCCAGCAGCCGCAGGGGGGGGCCAGAGACCCAGTACTTC. Its translation is CASSRRGGPETQYF.

This clonotype has at least ten counts. V usage is TRBV2 and J usage is TRBJ1-2, with unresolved D. The V gene lost 3 bases and the J gene lost 8 bases, with 7 bases spanning the gap. CDR3 length equals 11 residues. The germline V gene encodes CDR1 SNHLY and CDR2 FYNNEI. Here the CDR3 DNA reads TGTGCCAGCAGTGATATGGTCGGCTACACCTTC. Its protein is CASSDMVGYTF.

Worth noting for this clonotype: This may come from a read error, since a much larger clone is one base off. The rearrangement links TRBV5-1 to TRBJ2-2; D unresolved. Germline V gene data show CDR1 as SGHRS and CDR2 as YFSETQ. V was clipped by 5 bases and J by 1 base, with 9 bases between them. This CDR3 spans 14 amino acids. The CDR3 is CASSTCQNTGELFF. The CDR3 DNA reads as TGCGCCAGCAGTACATGTCAGAACACCGGGGAGCTGTTTTTT.

This clonotype was counted only a few times. V usage is TRBV20-1 and J usage is TRBJ2-1; TRBD2 aligns across 11 bases. The CDR3 contains 18 residues. The J segment lost 3 bases and the V segment lost 0 bases, leaving 10 bases of the junction unmatched. Germline-derived CDR1 and CDR2 are DFQATT and SNEGSKA (reference sequence). For the CDR3, the DNA is TGCAGTGCTAGAGATCGGTTTCTAGCGGGGGGTGTCTACAATGAGCAGTTCTTC. Its translation is CSARDRFLAGGVYNEQFF.

This clonotype has only a few counts. This chain uses TRBV2 with TRBJ2-6, with D tentatively TRBD1 (6 bases). The V end lost 8 bases, the J end lost 5 bases, and 10 bases lay between the germline ends. Germline V gene sequence: CDR1 SNHLY, CDR2 FYNNEI. The length of the CDR3 is 13 residues. The CDR3 region is CASATGWANVLTF. In nucleotides, the CDR3 is TGTGCCAGCGCAACAGGGTGGGCCAACGTCCTGACTTTC.

This clonotype was seen ten or more times. The chain recombines TRBV10-3 with TRBJ1-2, with 8 positions matching TRBD1. The ends lost 3 bases at V and 4 bases at J; junction bases unmatched: 4. Germline CDR1 reads ENHRY; CDR2 reads SYGVKD. The CDR3 totals 14 residues. The CDR3 is CAISESGGAYGYTF. Written as DNA, the CDR3 is TGTGCCATCAGTGAATCAGGGGGCGCCTATGGCTACACCTTC.

This clonotype has a count of ten or more. The chain joins TRBV20-1 to TRBJ2-5; possibly TRBD2 for D (5 bases). Trimming left V 5 bases short and J 3 bases short, with 13 bases between. Per the germline V gene, CDR1 is DFQATT and CDR2 is SNEGSKA (reference sequence). The CDR3 covers 13 residues. The CDR3 loop is CSAGGPPEETQYF. Written as DNA, the CDR3 is TGCAGTGCTGGCGGGCCACCCGAAGAGACCCAGTACTTC.

This clonotype has ten or more counts. The chain combines TRBV5-1 with TRBJ2-7; TRBD2 matches at 9 bases. V shed 4 bases and J 9 bases; nucleotides not matched to a gene: 2. Germline CDR1 SGHRS, CDR2 YFSETQ. The CDR3 runs to 11 residues. The CDR3 DNA follows: TGCGCCAGCAGCGGGGGACTAGCGCAGTACTTC. Its protein is CASSGGLAQYF.

The rearrangement joins TRBV5-4 to TRBJ1-6; TRBD1 matches at 8 bases. This CDR3 has 15 amino acids. Trimming cost V 4 bases and J 8 bases; bases outside gene matches: 8. Germline assignment: CDR1 SGHNT and CDR2 YYREEE (reference sequence). In nucleotides, the CDR3 is TGTGCCAGCAGCCTGGGAGCAGGGGGCGATTCACCCCTCCACTTT. Translation gives CASSLGAGGDSPLHF.

As concerns this clonotype: At one boundary the junction diverges from the germline segment, which might be a read error. V is TRBV10-3 and J is TRBJ2-3, with TRBD1 matching 7 bases. The CDR3 length is 15 residues. Germline lookup yields CDR1 ENHRY and CDR2 SYGVKD. In DNA, the CDR3 is TGTGTCATCAGTTCCAACAGGGGACCTACAGATACGCAGTATTTT. It codes for CVISSNRGPTDTQYF.

There are many counts of this clonotype. The V gene is TRBV9, the J gene TRBJ2-1; possibly TRBD1 for D (5 bases). This CDR3 has 13 amino acids. Per germline, CDR1 SGDLS and CDR2 YYNGEE. V was shortened by 0 bases and J by 7 bases, with 8 bases between the two germline ends. DNA of the CDR3: TGTGCCAGCAGCGTAGAGGGGTTTAATGAGCAGTTCTTC. Amino acids: CASSVEGFNEQFF.

As concerns this clonotype: A much larger clone differs by one base, so this may be a read error. The genes are TRBV28 and TRBJ1-6; 7 positions agree with TRBD1. Losses at the gene ends were 7 bases for V and 8 bases for J; bases not matched to a gene: 8. Looked up from germline, CDR1 is MDHEN and CDR2 is SYDVKM. The CDR3 is 14 residues long. CDR3: CASTHDREYSPLHF. Here the CDR3 DNA reads TGTGCCAGCACCCATGACAGGGAATATTCACCCCTCCACTTT.